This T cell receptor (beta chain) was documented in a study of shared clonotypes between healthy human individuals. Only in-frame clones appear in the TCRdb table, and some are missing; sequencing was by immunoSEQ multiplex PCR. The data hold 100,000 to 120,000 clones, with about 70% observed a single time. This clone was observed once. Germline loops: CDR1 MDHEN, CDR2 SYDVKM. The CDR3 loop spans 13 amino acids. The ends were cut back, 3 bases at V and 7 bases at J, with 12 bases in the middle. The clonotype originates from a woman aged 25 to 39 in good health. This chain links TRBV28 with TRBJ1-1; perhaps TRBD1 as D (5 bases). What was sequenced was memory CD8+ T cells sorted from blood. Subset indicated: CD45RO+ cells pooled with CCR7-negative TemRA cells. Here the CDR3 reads CASSLAGSSEAFF. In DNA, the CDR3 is TGTGCCAGCAGTTTGGCAGGGTCCAGTGAAGCTTTCTTT. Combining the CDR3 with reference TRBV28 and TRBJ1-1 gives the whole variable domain DVKVTQSSRYLVKRTGEKVFLECVQDMDHENMFWYRQDPGLGLRLIYFSYDVKMKEKGDIPEGYSVSREKKERFSLILESASTNQTSMYLCASSLAGSSEAFFGQGTRLTVV.